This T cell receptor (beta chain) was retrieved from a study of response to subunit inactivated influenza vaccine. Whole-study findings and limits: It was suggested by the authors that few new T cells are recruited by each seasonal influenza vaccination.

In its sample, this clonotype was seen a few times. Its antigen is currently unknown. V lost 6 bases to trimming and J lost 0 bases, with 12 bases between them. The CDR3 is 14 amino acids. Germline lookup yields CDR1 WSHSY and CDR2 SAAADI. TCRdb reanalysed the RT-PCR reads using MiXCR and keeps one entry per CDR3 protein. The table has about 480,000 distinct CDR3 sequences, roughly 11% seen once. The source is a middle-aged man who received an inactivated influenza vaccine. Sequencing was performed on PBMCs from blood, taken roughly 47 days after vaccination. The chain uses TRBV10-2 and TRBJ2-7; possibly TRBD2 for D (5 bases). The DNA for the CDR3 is TGCGCCAGCAGCACGGGGTTCCGCTCCTACGAGCAGTACTTC. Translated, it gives CASSTGFRSYEQYF.